A single sample gave rise to the 27 T cell receptor beta chains below, sequenced in a study of cytomegalovirus exposure and HLA in healthy donors. 60 Vbeta and 13 Jbeta primers were used in PCR. Data came from immunoSEQ multiplex PCR; TCRdb stores just in-frame clones and leaves some out. The data show approximately 190,000 clones, 84% seen once. Input material: PBMCs. These receptors were taken from a woman aged 45-59 years in good health and CMV-seropositive.

V is TRBV2 and J is TRBJ2-7; D is uncertain. V was cut by 7 bases and J by 3 bases, with 13 bases left in between. The CDR3 has 13 amino acids. Germline V gives CDR1 SNHLY, CDR2 FYNNEI. The CDR3, as DNA: TGTGCCAGCAACATACGCGGAGACTACGAGCAGTACTTC. Amino acid sequence: CASNIRGDYEQYF.

This chain uses TRBV5-1 with TRBJ2-7; 7 bases are a match to TRBD1. Per the germline V gene, CDR1 is SGHRS and CDR2 is YFSETQ. The junction had 9 bases not matched to a gene; V was cut back by 4 bases and J by 2 bases. The CDR3 is 15 amino acids. The CDR3 region has the DNA TGCGCCAGCAGCCACGGACAGGCCGACCCCTACGAGCAGTACTTC. The encoded protein is CASSHGQADPYEQYF.

This clone turned up a few times. This sequence joins TRBV6-1 and TRBJ1-1, with D uncertain. V gave up 7 bases and J gave up 1 base, with 10 bases separating them. The CDR3 runs to 13 residues. The V gene's germline CDR1 is MNHNS and CDR2 SASEGT. The CDR3 DNA is TGTGCCAGCATTGGGCATCCGAACACTGAAGCTTTCTTT. Translated, it gives CASIGHPNTEAFF.

About this clone itself: A junction boundary mismatches the germline segment, possibly from a read error. This chain connects TRBV7-7 to TRBJ2-7, with 9 bases identical to TRBD1. CDR1 and CDR2 from the germline V gene are SSHAT and FNYEAQ (reference sequence). There are 15 residues in the CDR3. The CDR3 sequence: CASSLRPGQGSEQYF. CDR3 bases: TGTGCTAGCAGCTTACGTCCGGGACAGGGATCCGAGCAGTACTTC.

This chain connects TRBV2 to TRBJ2-5; no firm D call. Judging by the DNA end, TRBJ2-7 fits better; the J call may be wrong. The V gene's germline CDR1 is SNHLY and CDR2 FYNNEI. The CDR3 length is 11 residues. The CDR3 DNA is TGTGCCAGCAGGCCCTCCTACGAGCAGTACTTC. It yields the protein CASRPSYEQYF.

The V and J genes are TRBV6-1 and TRBJ2-4, with D tentatively TRBD1 (6 bases). Trimming left V 10 bases short and J 0 bases short, with 13 bases between. CDR3 length equals 14 residues. CDR1 is MNHNS, CDR2 SASEGT, per germline. The CDR3 protein is CATSGVVAKNIQYF. The CDR3 DNA sequence: TGTGCCACTTCAGGGGTGGTAGCCAAAAACATTCAGTACTTC.

This clone has only one observation. This sequence joins TRBV29-1 and TRBJ2-6; tentatively, D is TRBD1 (6 bases). The CDR3 loop spans 16 amino acids. The V gene lost 6 bases and the J gene lost 0 bases, with 15 bases spanning the gap. Germline V gene lookup returns CDR1 SQVTM and CDR2 ANQGSEA. The CDR3 nucleotides read TGCAGCGTCATCCGGGACACCACCTCTGGGGCCAACGTCCTGACTTTC. Translating gives CSVIRDTTSGANVLTF.

The chain is built from TRBV9 and TRBJ2-3, with 14 bases matching TRBD2. This CDR3 is built from 23 residues. CDR1 and CDR2 (germline): SGDLS, YYNGEE. V dropped 0 bases and J dropped 1; count of bases not matched to a gene: 19. CDR3 amino acids: CASSVAGPTTSGGARLGTDTQYF. The CDR3 nucleotides are TGTGCCAGCAGCGTAGCTGGGCCGACGACTAGCGGGGGGGCCCGTCTCGGCACAGATACGCAGTATTTT.

V gene TRBV25-1 combines with J gene TRBJ2-2, with D possibly matching TRBD1 (5 bases). CDR1 and CDR2 (germline): MGHDK, SYGVNS. V was pared by 7 bases and J by 4 bases, with 7 bases between. The CDR3 consists of 12 residues. CDR3 protein: CASKGATGELFF. Written as DNA, the CDR3 is TGTGCCAGCAAAGGGGCCACCGGGGAGCTGTTTTTT.

The J gene is TRBJ1-3, the V gene TRBV28, with D unclear. Germline V CDR1 and CDR2: MDHEN, SYDVKM. The CDR3 has 15 residues. The V and J ends lost 5 bases and 0 bases respectively, with 11 bases between them. This CDR3 reads CASSPQVGSGNTIYF. In nucleotides, the CDR3 is TGTGCCAGCAGTCCCCAGGTGGGCTCTGGAAACACCATATATTTT.

The chain joins TRBV19 to TRBJ1-1; 7 nucleotides match TRBD1. With V trimmed by 0 bases and J by 1 base, 11 bases remained unmatched. The CDR3 totals 18 residues. CDR1 is LNHDA, CDR2 SQIVND, per germline (reference sequence). The CDR3 DNA reads TGTGCCAGTAGTATAGATCGACAGGGACGGGGTGGGAACACTGAAGCTTTCTTT. Residues: CASSIDRQGRGGNTEAFF.

The rearrangement uses TRBV19 and TRBJ1-6; 10 bases map to TRBD1. Trimming cost V 4 bases and J 7 bases; bases outside gene matches: 7. This CDR3 has 16 residues. CDR1 and CDR2 (germline): LNHDA, SQIVND (reference sequence). The DNA of the CDR3 is TGTGCCAGTAGTACCCGACAGGGGGCAATGAATTCACCCCTCCACTTT. Protein product: CASSTRQGAMNSPLHF.

The chain uses TRBV7-2 and TRBJ2-3; D possibly corresponds to TRBD1 (5 bases). Germline-derived CDR1 and CDR2 are SGHTA and FQGNSA. CDR3 length: 15 amino acids. Trimming left V 2 bases short and J 5 bases short, with 14 bases between. CDR3 protein: CASSLIGQGVDTQYF. CDR3 bases: TGTGCCAGCAGCTTAATAGGCCAAGGGGTAGATACGCAGTATTTT. Supplemented by reference TRBV7-2 and TRBJ2-3, the full variable domain reads GAGVSQSPSNKVTEKGKDVELRCDPISGHTALYWYRQSLGQGLEFLIYFQGNSAPDKSGLPSDRFSAERTGGSVSTLTIQRTQQEDSAVYLCASSLIGQGVDTQYFGPGTRLTVL.

This clone was observed a handful of times. The chain combines TRBV5-1 with TRBJ1-4, with 8 bases fitting TRBD1. The CDR3 runs to 15 residues. Trimming at V came to 4 bases and at J to 3 bases, leaving 5 bases not matched to a gene. Looked up from germline, CDR1 is SGHRS and CDR2 is YFSETQ. The CDR3 loop reads CASSVPGQANEKLFF. CDR3 sequence (DNA): TGCGCCAGCAGCGTCCCGGGACAGGCTAATGAAAAACTGTTTTTT.

This clone was counted a single time. J is TRBJ2-3 and V is TRBV4-1; D may be TRBD2 (7 bases). V was pared by 0 bases and J by 2 bases, with 12 bases between. The CDR3 has 16 residues. CDR1 is MGHRA and CDR2 is YSYEKL in the germline V gene. The DNA for the CDR3 is TGCGCCAGCAGCCAAGAATTCGGGGGGCACACAGATACGCAGTATTTT. It yields the protein CASSQEFGGHTDTQYF.

The table lists this clone with a count of one. The identical CDR3 is also encoded by other nucleotide sequences in the sample. The chain has TRBV18 and TRBJ1-1, with D perhaps matching TRBD1 (6 bases). This CDR3 spans 14 amino acids. V was shortened by 3 bases and J by 1 base, with 9 bases between the two germline ends. The germline V gene encodes CDR1 KGHSH and CDR2 LQKENI. CDR3 nucleotide sequence: TGTGCCAGCTCACCGGGACAATCGAACACTGAAGCTTTCTTT. Translation gives CASSPGQSNTEAFF.

The chain joins TRBV7-3 to TRBJ2-2, with 12 nucleotides matching TRBD1. Per germline, CDR1 SGHTA and CDR2 FQGTGA. The ends lost 5 bases at V and 3 bases at J; junction bases unmatched: 4. This CDR3 is built from 16 residues. The CDR3 loop is CASSHGTGGYTGELFF. DNA for the CDR3: TGTGCCAGCAGCCACGGGACAGGGGGCTACACCGGGGAGCTGTTTTTT.

The V and J genes are TRBV19 and TRBJ2-3, with D possibly matching TRBD2 (6 bases). The CDR3 runs to 15 residues. Germline CDR1 and CDR2: LNHDA and SQIVND (reference sequence). V lost 8 bases to trimming and J lost 2 bases, with 17 bases between them. The CDR3 DNA follows: TGTGCCAGTTCCACCGGGACTCACTACACAGATACGCAGTATTTT. It specifies CASSTGTHYTDTQYF.

The chain uses TRBV2 and TRBJ2-7, with TRBD2 as a possible D gene (6 bases). CDR1 SNHLY and CDR2 FYNNEI come from the germline V gene. CDR3 length: 14 amino acids. Trimming took off 7 bases at V and 4 bases at J, with 17 bases between the two ends. This CDR3 is CASTWSSGPYEQYF. DNA of the CDR3: TGTGCCAGCACCTGGAGTAGCGGCCCTTACGAGCAGTACTTC.

This sequence joins TRBV25-1 and TRBJ1-2, with D tentatively TRBD1 (5 bases). Deletions cut 7 bases from V and 1 base from J, with 16 bases between. The CDR3 extends over 15 amino acids. Germline CDR1 and CDR2: MGHDK and SYGVNS. The CDR3 region is CASNETEGFNYGYTF. In nucleotides, the CDR3 is TGTGCCAGCAACGAAACGGAGGGGTTTAACTATGGCTACACCTTC.

This clone was detected once. The V call is TRBV6-6, the J call TRBJ1-5; 7 nucleotides match TRBD1. V lost 7 bases, J lost 3 bases, and 6 bases stayed unmatched. CDR1 is MNHNY and CDR2 is SVGAGI in the germline V gene (reference sequence). The CDR3 loop spans 14 amino acids. CDR3: CASIATGVNQPQHF. The CDR3 bases are TGTGCCAGCATCGCAACAGGGGTCAATCAGCCCCAGCATTTT.

The chain joins TRBV5-1 to TRBJ1-2; 8 nucleotides align to TRBD1. CDR1 and CDR2 (germline): SGHRS, YFSETQ. The CDR3 spans 13 residues. J gave up 4 bases and V 4 bases, and 3 bases lay outside the gene matches. The CDR3 DNA reads as TGCGCCAGCAGCCTCCAGGGGGCCTATGGCTACACCTTC. Protein: CASSLQGAYGYTF.

This clone came up a few times. This sequence joins TRBV5-8 and TRBJ1-4; D perhaps matches TRBD1 (5 bases). The CDR3 extends over 15 amino acids. Trimming took off 1 base at V and 6 bases at J, with 13 bases between the two ends. The germline CDR1 and CDR2 sequences are SGHTS and YDEGEE. Here the CDR3 DNA reads TGTGCCAGCAGCTTGAGTCAGGGCCTCTATGAAAAACTGTTTTTT. Encoded protein: CASSLSQGLYEKLFF.

This chain joins TRBV19 and TRBJ1-3; 12 bases line up with TRBD1. After removal of 5 bases from V and 5 bases from J, the junction contained 7 bases not matched to a gene. The germline CDR1 and CDR2 sequences are LNHDA and SQIVND (reference sequence). The CDR3 has 16 residues. This chain's CDR3 is CASSPLRDRGRNTIYF. In DNA, the CDR3 is TGTGCCAGTAGTCCGCTCCGGGACAGGGGGCGAAACACCATATATTTT.

The chain has TRBV5-5 and TRBJ2-3; 7 nucleotides align to TRBD1. V shed 2 bases, J shed 3 bases, and the junction held 9 bases outside the gene matches. This CDR3 has 16 amino acids. Per germline, CDR1 SGHKS and CDR2 YYEKEE (reference sequence). Here the CDR3 reads CASSFGQVGRTDTQYF. CDR3 nucleotide sequence: TGTGCCAGCAGCTTCGGACAGGTCGGCAGGACAGATACGCAGTATTTT.

V is TRBV9 and J is TRBJ1-5; 8 bases agree with TRBD1. Germline CDR1 and CDR2: SGDLS and YYNGEE. This CDR3 has 14 amino acids. J gave up 7 bases and V 3 bases, and 6 bases lay outside the gene matches. CDR3 sequence reads: CASSAQGAGQPQHF. The CDR3 bases are TGTGCCAGCAGCGCCCAGGGGGCTGGCCAGCCCCAGCATTTT.

The chain carries TRBV7-2 and TRBJ2-3, with 7 nucleotides matching TRBD2. J was trimmed by 2 bases and V by 4 bases; bases with no gene match: 6. CDR1 is SGHTA and CDR2 is FQGNSA in the germline V gene. This CDR3 has 15 residues. The CDR3 loop is CASSWSGTDTDTQYF. The CDR3 bases are TGTGCCAGCAGCTGGAGCGGGACCGACACAGATACGCAGTATTTT.